The 20 T cell receptor beta chains below were found in one sample sequenced in a study of blood T cell repertoires in COVID-19. Measured with immunoSEQ multiplex PCR; TCRdb has only the in-frame clones, and not every one. The data show approximately 300,000 clones, 85% to 90% seen once. Material: peripheral blood. These receptors came from a woman between 45 and 60 years old with COVID-19, enrolled during active disease.

V gene TRBV9 combines with J gene TRBJ2-1; 7 bases match TRBD1. The germline gives CDR1 SGDLS, CDR2 YYNGEE. CDR3 length: 15 amino acids. V dropped 1 base and J dropped 4; count of bases not matched to a gene: 5. CDR3 in DNA: TGTGCCAGCAGCGTACTGACAGGGTCTTACAATGAGCAGTTCTTC. It yields the protein CASSVLTGSYNEQFF.

The J gene is TRBJ2-6, the V gene TRBV7-9; possibly TRBD1 for D (6 bases). Germline V gene data show CDR1 as SEHNR and CDR2 as FQNEAQ (reference sequence). This CDR3 spans 17 amino acids. Between the trimmed V and J ends, which lost 6 bases and 0 bases, there was a span of 15 bases. The CDR3 spells CASRPDTGSSGANVLTF. The DNA for the CDR3 is TGTGCCAGCAGGCCTGATACAGGGAGCTCTGGGGCCAACGTCCTGACTTTC.

The rearrangement uses TRBV3-1 (or the pseudogene TRBV3-2) and TRBJ1-2; 8 nucleotides agree with TRBD1. The V and J ends lost 4 bases and 0 bases, in that order; junction bases with no gene match: 4. Per the germline V gene, CDR1 is LGHDT and CDR2 is YNNKEL (reference sequence). This CDR3 region has 15 residues. CDR3 amino acids: CASSRQGAPNYGYTF. In DNA form, the CDR3 reads TGTGCCAGCAGCCGCCAGGGGGCTCCTAACTATGGCTACACCTTC.

This rearrangement joins TRBV5-6 to TRBJ1-4; D is perhaps TRBD1 (6 bases). Trimming shortened V by 4 bases and J by 1 base, and 11 bases separated the two germline ends. The CDR3 is made up of 15 amino acids. Germline CDR1 reads SGHDT; CDR2 reads YYEEEE. The CDR3 DNA reads TGTGCCAGCAGCCTGCAGGGGAGAACTAATGAAAAACTGTTTTTT. It translates to CASSLQGRTNEKLFF.

This chain links TRBV5-4 with TRBJ2-7; 7 nucleotides align to TRBD2. J was trimmed by 6 bases and V by 3 bases; bases with no gene match: 18. This CDR3 spans 17 amino acids. Germline V lookup: CDR1 SGHNT, CDR2 YYREEE (reference sequence). The CDR3 reads CASSWVAGQGAGAEQYF. CDR3 in DNA: TGTGCCAGCAGCTGGGTAGCGGGTCAGGGAGCGGGCGCCGAGCAGTACTTC.

This chain joins TRBV3-1 (or the pseudogene TRBV3-2) and TRBJ2-5; maybe TRBD1 (6 bases). Germline V gene data show CDR1 as LGHDT and CDR2 as YNNKEL (reference sequence). Trimming took off 4 bases at V and 8 bases at J, with 20 bases between the two ends. The CDR3 is 15 amino acids. The CDR3 sequence: CASSPRWTDPETQYF. As DNA, the CDR3 is TGTGCCAGCAGCCCCCGGTGGACAGACCCTGAAACCCAGTACTTC.

This chain joins TRBV19 and TRBJ1-2; 8 positions agree with TRBD1. CDR1 is LNHDA and CDR2 is SQIVND in the germline V gene (reference sequence). Trimming removed 3 bases from V and 4 bases from J; junction bases left unmatched: 7. The CDR3 is 15 amino acids. The CDR3 nucleotides are TGTGCCAGTAGTATCGGTTCGGACAGGGCCTATGGCTACACCTTC. Its protein is CASSIGSDRAYGYTF.

The genes are TRBV12-5 and TRBJ2-7; D remains unclear. V dropped 0 bases and J dropped 5 bases, with 5 bases sitting between them. Germline CDR1 is LGHNT and CDR2 is FRNRAP. There are 12 residues in the CDR3. CDR3 region: CASGLVLDEQYF. CDR3 nucleotide sequence: TGTGCTAGTGGTTTGGTACTGGACGAGCAGTACTTC.

The chain links TRBV30 to TRBJ2-1; 10 bases fit TRBD2. There are 14 residues in the CDR3. The junction had 8 bases not matched to a gene; V was cut back by 4 bases and J by 8 bases. Per the germline V gene, CDR1 is GTSNPN and CDR2 is SVGIG (reference sequence). The CDR3 sequence is CAWTSGGPLDEQFF. The CDR3 nucleotides read TGTGCCTGGACTAGCGGGGGTCCCCTGGATGAGCAGTTCTTC.

This clone was seen only once. The chain joins TRBV2 to TRBJ2-1; weak D call: TRBD1 (6 bases). CDR3 length: 17 residues. The ends were cut back, 1 base at V and 0 bases at J, with 13 bases in the middle. Germline V gene sequence: CDR1 SNHLY, CDR2 FYNNEI. CDR3: CASSEVRQVSSYNEQFF. In DNA form, the CDR3 reads TGTGCCAGCAGTGAAGTTAGACAGGTGAGCTCCTACAATGAGCAGTTCTTC. The whole variable domain, remainder taken from reference TRBV2 and TRBJ2-1, is EPEVTQTPSHQVTQMGQEVILRCVPISNHLYFYWYRQILGQKVEFLVSFYNNEISEKSEIFDDQFSVERPDGSNFTLKIRSTKLEDSAMYFCASSEVRQVSSYNEQFFGPGTRLTVL.

This chain connects TRBV5-4 to TRBJ2-5; possibly TRBD2 for D (6 bases). This CDR3 is 14 amino acids long. Germline-derived CDR1 and CDR2 are SGHNT and YYREEE (reference sequence). Trimming shortened V by 2 bases and J by 2 bases, and 10 bases separated the two germline ends. CDR3 nucleotide sequence: TGTGCCAGCAGCTTCGGGACTCAACAAGAGACCCAGTACTTC. It is translated as CASSFGTQQETQYF.

The genes are TRBV3-1 (or the pseudogene TRBV3-2) and TRBJ2-1; 11 nucleotides match TRBD2. CDR3 length: 18 residues. The V gene's germline CDR1 is LGHDT and CDR2 YNNKEL (reference sequence). J gave up 3 bases and V 4 bases, and 11 bases lay outside the gene matches. DNA of the CDR3: TGTGCCAGCAGCCTCTCCCCCCTAGCGGGAGGTAACTACAATGAGCAGTTCTTC. It codes for CASSLSPLAGGNYNEQFF.

V usage is TRBV2 and J usage is TRBJ2-1; D might be TRBD2 (6 bases). The V and J ends lost 0 bases and 4 bases respectively, with 10 bases between them. The CDR3 consists of 15 residues. The germline gives CDR1 SNHLY, CDR2 FYNNEI. CDR3 bases: TGTGCCAGCAGTGAAGCGCTGGGAGGATACAATGAGCAGTTCTTC. Protein: CASSEALGGYNEQFF.

The rearrangement uses TRBV30 and TRBJ1-5, with D perhaps matching TRBD1 (5 bases). Germline CDR1 GTSNPN, CDR2 SVGIG (reference sequence). This CDR3 is 12 amino acids long. The V end was cut by 2 bases, the J end by 6 bases, with 8 bases between. CDR3 nucleotides: TGTGCCTGGAGTAGGGGTAGTCAGCCCCAGCATTTT. As protein: CAWSRGSQPQHF.

The chain is built from TRBV3-1 (or the pseudogene TRBV3-2) and TRBJ2-5; D remains ambiguous. The ends were cut back, 0 bases at V and 7 bases at J, with 15 bases in the middle. Germline CDR1 LGHDT, CDR2 YNNKEL (reference sequence). This CDR3 region has 15 residues. The CDR3 sequence is CASSQDRAPTGTQYF. The DNA of the CDR3 is TGTGCCAGCAGCCAAGATCGTGCTCCCACGGGGACCCAGTACTTC.

This chain joins TRBV7-3 and TRBJ2-1; 13 bases are shared with TRBD2. The V segment lost 4 bases and the J segment 4 bases; nucleotides outside the gene matches: 4. Per germline, CDR1 SGHTA and CDR2 FQGTGA. The CDR3 totals 16 residues. Here the CDR3 DNA reads TGTGCCAGCAGCTCGACTAGCGGGAGGAGTTACAATGAGCAGTTCTTC. Its protein is CASSSTSGRSYNEQFF.

The gene calls are TRBV7-2 and TRBJ2-1; D ambiguous. Looked up from germline, CDR1 is SGHTA and CDR2 is FQGNSA. This CDR3 spans 14 amino acids. V was clipped by 4 bases and J by 5 bases, with 12 bases between them. The CDR3 DNA is TGTGCCAGCAGCTCTCACAGTAAACACAATGAGCAGTTCTTC. Protein product: CASSSHSKHNEQFF. Full variable domain (remainder filled in from reference TRBV7-2 and TRBJ2-1): GAGVSQSPSNKVTEKGKDVELRCDPISGHTALYWYRQSLGQGLEFLIYFQGNSAPDKSGLPSDRFSAERTGGSVSTLTIQRTQQEDSAVYLCASSSHSKHNEQFFGPGTRLTVL.

This clone showed up just a few times. The V gene is TRBV5-4, the J gene TRBJ1-1; tentatively, D is TRBD1 (5 bases). The CDR3 loop spans 13 amino acids. The V gene lost 3 bases and the J gene lost 1 base, with 7 bases spanning the gap. In germline, CDR1 is SGHNT, CDR2 YYREEE (reference sequence). The CDR3 region has the DNA TGTGCCAGCAGCTACCAGGGGAACACTGAAGCTTTCTTT. Translated, it gives CASSYQGNTEAFF.

The gene calls are TRBV13 and TRBJ2-7, with 8 bases that match TRBD2. Germline-derived CDR1 and CDR2 are PRHDT and FYEKMQ (reference sequence). This CDR3 region has 17 residues. The V gene end was trimmed by 5 bases and the J gene end by 2 bases; junction bases not matched to a gene: 14. The CDR3 protein is CASSPTGPGTRAYEQYF. The CDR3 bases are TGTGCCAGCAGCCCCACCGGGCCCGGGACTAGAGCCTACGAGCAGTACTTC.

The chain recombines TRBV6-6 with TRBJ1-2; no clear D gene. V gave up 7 bases and J gave up 2 bases, with 8 bases separating them. Germline assignment: CDR1 MNHNY and CDR2 SVGAGI (reference sequence). The CDR3 has 12 residues. This CDR3 reads CASTGGNYGYTF. DNA for the CDR3: TGTGCCAGCACAGGAGGGAACTATGGCTACACCTTC.